This TCR beta chain was retrieved from a study of blood T cell repertoires in COVID-19. Overall study: The United States, Italy and Spain were the sources of the acute and convalescent COVID-19 samples.

In the source study's methods: Amplification with reference gene primers provided the estimates of nucleated cell counts. The repertoire was sequenced with immunoSEQ multiplex PCR; TCRdb's copy has only in-frame clones and lacks some. The DNA was the basis for D and trimming; V, J and clone size are from that table. Of about 250,000 clones in the sample, approximately 90% were seen once. Categorization into cohorts depended on clinical history that participants reported. Among Cohort 3 donors, those recovered had two negative PCRs, clearance, or symptom resolution. Per the germline V gene, CDR1 is MNHEY and CDR2 is SVGAGI. The trim removed 5 bases at V and 2 bases at J, leaving 9 bases unmatched. This CDR3 contains 15 residues.

This receptor was identified in a man aged 18-30 years who had recovered from COVID-19. The chain uses TRBV6-5 and TRBJ2-7, with TRBD2 identical over 7 bases. Sequenced input: PBMCs or T cells enriched from blood (not recorded which). CDR3 nucleotide sequence: TGTGCCAGCAGTCAAATCCCCCGGGGGGCCTACGAGCAGTACTTC. Encoded protein: CASSQIPRGAYEQYF.